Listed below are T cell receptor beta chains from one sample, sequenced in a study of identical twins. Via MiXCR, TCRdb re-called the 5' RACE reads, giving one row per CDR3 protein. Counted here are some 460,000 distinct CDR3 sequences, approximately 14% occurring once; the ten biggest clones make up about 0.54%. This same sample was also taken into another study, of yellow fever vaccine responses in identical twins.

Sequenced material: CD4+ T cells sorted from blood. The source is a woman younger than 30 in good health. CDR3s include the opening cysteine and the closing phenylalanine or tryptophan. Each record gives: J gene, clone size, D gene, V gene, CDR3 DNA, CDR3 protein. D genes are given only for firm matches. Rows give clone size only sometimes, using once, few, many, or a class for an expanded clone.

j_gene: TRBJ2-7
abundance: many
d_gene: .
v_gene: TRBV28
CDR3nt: TGTGCCAGCAGTTTCCTTGGGGGCTTTGTCGAGCAGTACTTC
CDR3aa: CASSFLGGFVEQYF

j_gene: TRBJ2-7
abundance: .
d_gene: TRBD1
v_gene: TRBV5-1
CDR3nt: TGCGCCAGCAGCCTCGGGACAGGGGAGTTGGAGCAGTACTTC
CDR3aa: CASSLGTGELEQYF

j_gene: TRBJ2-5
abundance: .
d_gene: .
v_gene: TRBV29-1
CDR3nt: TGCAGCGTTGAACCGCAGGATCTGTACCAAGAGACCCAGTACTTC
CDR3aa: CSVEPQDLYQETQYF

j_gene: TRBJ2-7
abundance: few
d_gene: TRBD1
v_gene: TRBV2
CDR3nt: TGTGCCAGCAGCAGGGGGCGGAACCAAATACGCTCCGAGCAGTACTTC
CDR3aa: CASSRGRNQIRSEQYF

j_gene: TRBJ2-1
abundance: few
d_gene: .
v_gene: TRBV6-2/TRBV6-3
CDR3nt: TGTGCCAGCAGTCGAACGGACAGCAGGTTCTTC
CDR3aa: CASSRTDSRFF

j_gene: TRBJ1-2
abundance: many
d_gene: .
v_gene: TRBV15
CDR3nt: TGTGCCACCAGTGATCAGGGGTATGGCTACACCTTC
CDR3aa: CATSDQGYGYTF

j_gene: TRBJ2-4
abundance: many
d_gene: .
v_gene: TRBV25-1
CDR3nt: TGTGCCAGCAGTGTAGGGATTGGAAACATTCAGTACTTC
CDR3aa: CASSVGIGNIQYF

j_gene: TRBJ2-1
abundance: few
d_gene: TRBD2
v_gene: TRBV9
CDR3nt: TGTGCCAGCAGCGAATCAAGCGGGGTCTACAATGAGCAGTTCTTC
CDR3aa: CASSESSGVYNEQFF

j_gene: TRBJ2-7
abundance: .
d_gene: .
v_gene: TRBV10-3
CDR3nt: TGTGCCATCAGCCCAGAGGGTCTCGAGCAGTACTTC
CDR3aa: CAISPEGLEQYF

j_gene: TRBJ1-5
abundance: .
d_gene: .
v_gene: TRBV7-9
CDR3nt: TGTGCCAGCAGCTTAGACCAGGGCGCTCAGCCCCAGCATTTT
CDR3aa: CASSLDQGAQPQHF

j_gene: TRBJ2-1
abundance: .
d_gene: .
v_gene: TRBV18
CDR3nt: TGTGTCAGCTCACGAGTCAATGAGCAGTTCTTC
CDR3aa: CVSSRVNEQFF

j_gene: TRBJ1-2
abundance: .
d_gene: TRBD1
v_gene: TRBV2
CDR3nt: TGTGCCAAGCAGGGACAGGTCTATGGCTACACCTTC
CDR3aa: CAKQGQVYGYTF

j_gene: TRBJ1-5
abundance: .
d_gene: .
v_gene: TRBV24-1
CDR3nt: TGTGCCACCAGTGATTCCAGGGGCAATCAGCCCCAGCATTTT
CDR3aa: CATSDSRGNQPQHF

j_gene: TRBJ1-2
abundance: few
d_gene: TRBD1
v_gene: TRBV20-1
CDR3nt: TGCAGTGCCCTGTTGGACAGGGCAACCTCCTATGGCTACACCTTC
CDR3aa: CSALLDRATSYGYTF

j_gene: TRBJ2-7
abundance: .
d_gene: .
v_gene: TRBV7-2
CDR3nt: TGTGCCAGCAGCCCCCCCGGGACATTAAACCCCTACGAGCAGTACTTC
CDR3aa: CASSPPGTLNPYEQYF

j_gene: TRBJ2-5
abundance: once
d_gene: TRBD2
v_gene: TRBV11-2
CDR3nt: TGTGCCAGCAGCTTAGGGAGCGGGAGAGGAGAGACCCAGTACTTC
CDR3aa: CASSLGSGRGETQYF

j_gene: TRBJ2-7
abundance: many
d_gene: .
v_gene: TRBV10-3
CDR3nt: TGTGCCATCAGTGAACGCGGCGAGCAGTACTTC
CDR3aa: CAISERGEQYF

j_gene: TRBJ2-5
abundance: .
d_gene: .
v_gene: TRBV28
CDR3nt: TGTGCCAGCAGTTTCCTTAGCAGGGAGGAGACCCAGTACTTC
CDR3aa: CASSFLSREETQYF